The clone carrying this T cell receptor (beta chain) was recorded once. These data originate in a study of blood T cell repertoires in COVID-19. Study context: Acute and convalescent COVID-19 samples came from the United States, Italy and Spain. PBMCs, B-cell-depleted T cells, or T cells provided the cDNA or gDNA that made up the material.

V lost 3 bases, J lost 1 base, and 7 bases lay in between. CDR1 and CDR2 (germline): MDHEN, SYDVKM. The CDR3 runs to 13 residues. Per the original methods: Estimation of nucleated cell counts relied on the amplification of reference gene primers. TCRdb's table, derived via immunoSEQ multiplex PCR, lists solely in-frame clones and lacks some. From that table come the V and J calls and clone size; the DNA was used to work out D and trimming. The data hold 35,000 to 45,000 clones, with about nine tenths observed a single time. The material sequenced was peripheral blood. This rearrangement joins TRBV28 to TRBJ2-7, with D uncertain. The receptor was isolated from a human donor in a cohort sampled during active COVID-19. In DNA form, the CDR3 reads TGTGCCAGCAGTTTCCCAGAATCCTACGAGCAGTACTTC. Protein sequence: CASSFPESYEQYF.